The 18 T cell receptor beta chains reported below all come from one sample, sequenced in a study of T cells after yellow fever vaccination. TCRdb re-derived calls from the 5' RACE reads in MiXCR, one entry per CDR3 protein. This sample carries hundreds of thousands of distinct CDR3 sequences, around an eighth of them seen once, and the ten largest clones take roughly 3%. Source: CD4+ T cells sorted from PBMCs, taken 15 days after the yellow fever booster vaccination. The receptors derive from a man aged 18 to 30 who received the YFV17D yellow fever vaccine.

The rearrangement joins TRBV12-3 or TRBV12-4 to TRBJ1-1; D not resolved. The CDR3 has 14 amino acids. The V and J ends lost 6 bases and 0 bases respectively, with 11 bases between them. CDR3: CASSSVTVNTEAFF. DNA of the CDR3: TGTGCCAGCAGCTCAGTAACAGTGAACACTGAAGCTTTCTTT.

This clonotype has at least ten counts. This chain joins TRBV12-3 or TRBV12-4 and TRBJ2-7, with D tentatively TRBD1 (6 bases). The V end lost 7 bases, the J end lost 3 bases, and 13 bases lay between the germline ends. The length of the CDR3 is 13 residues. The CDR3 DNA reads TGTGCCAGCACCATCGGACAGAGCTACGAGCAGTACTTC. Its protein is CASTIGQSYEQYF.

This rearrangement joins TRBV5-1 to TRBJ2-5, with D perhaps matching TRBD2 (5 bases). Germline V CDR1 and CDR2: SGHRS, YFSETQ. Trimming removed 3 bases at V and 0 bases at J, with 12 bases between. This CDR3 comprises 15 residues. CDR3 nucleotides: TGCGCCAGCAGCTCCCAAAGAGGGAACCAAGAGACCCAGTACTTC. This sequence encodes CASSSQRGNQETQYF.

In its sample, this clonotype was seen many times. The rearrangement uses TRBV4-2 and TRBJ2-7, with a weak D call TRBD2 (5 bases). V was trimmed by 0 bases and J by 2 bases, leaving 8 bases between them. Per germline, CDR1 LGHNA and CDR2 YNFKEQ. This CDR3 is built from 14 residues. As DNA, the CDR3 is TGTGCCAGCAGCCAAGATCAGGAGGCCTACGAGCAGTACGTC. This encodes CASSQDQEAYEQYV.

This clonotype was seen repeatedly, ten times or more. The J gene is TRBJ2-1, the V gene TRBV5-1, with D uncertain. Germline assignment: CDR1 SGHRS and CDR2 YFSETQ. This CDR3 has 13 residues. V was cut by 3 bases and J by 4 bases, with 8 bases left in between. Here the CDR3 DNA reads TGCGCCAGCAGCTCCTCTGCATACAATGAGCAGTTCTTC. Residues: CASSSSAYNEQFF.

This clonotype turned up a few times. The chain is built from TRBV18 and TRBJ2-7; no reliable D call. The V and J ends lost 0 bases and 5 bases respectively, with 11 bases between them. The length of the CDR3 is 14 residues. Germline-derived CDR1 and CDR2 are KGHSH and LQKENI. Written as DNA, the CDR3 is TGTGCCAGCTCACCACCTAGTCGAGGCCACGAGCAGTACTTC. Residues: CASSPPSRGHEQYF.

In its sample, this clonotype was seen a few times. This rearrangement joins TRBV3-1 to TRBJ2-1; 7 bases are a match to TRBD1. Trimming cost V 4 bases and J 8 bases; bases outside gene matches: 2. There are 12 residues in the CDR3. The germline gives CDR1 LGHDT, CDR2 YNNKEL (reference sequence). CDR3 coding DNA: TGTGCCAGCAGCCGGACAGGAGATGAGCAGTTCTTC. This translates into CASSRTGDEQFF.

A few counts support this clonotype. The chain employs TRBV12-3 or TRBV12-4 and TRBJ2-1, with D possibly matching TRBD2 (5 bases). The V end lost 6 bases, the J end lost 9 bases, and 12 bases lay between the germline ends. The CDR3 spans 12 residues. This CDR3 is CASSPRGREQFF. CDR3 coding DNA: TGTGCCAGCAGCCCCCGAGGGCGTGAGCAGTTCTTC.

In its sample, this clonotype was seen a few times. This rearrangement joins TRBV7-2 to TRBJ2-2; 7 nucleotides line up with TRBD1. CDR1 and CDR2 (germline): SGHTA, FQGNSA. V dropped 6 bases and J dropped 3; count of bases not matched to a gene: 4. The CDR3 is 14 amino acids. The CDR3 sequence: CASRRQGHTGELFF. Here the CDR3 DNA reads TGTGCCAGCAGACGACAGGGTCACACCGGGGAGCTGTTTTTT.

This clonotype was detected a few times. The chain employs TRBV12-3 or TRBV12-4 and TRBJ2-7; 10 bases match TRBD2. Germline trimming cut 4 bases from V and 2 bases from J; bases unmatched to any gene: 5. The CDR3 loop spans 15 amino acids. The DNA for the CDR3 is TGTGCCAGCAGTTCCTGGACTAGCGGAACCTACGAGCAGTACTTC. The encoded protein is CASSSWTSGTYEQYF.

This clonotype has a handful of counts. CDR3 nucleotide sequence: TGTGCCACCAGTGACCGGGAGTCTGGGGCCAACGTCCTGACTTTC. Protein sequence: CATSDRESGANVLTF. The rearrangement links TRBV24-1 to TRBJ2-6; maybe TRBD2 (6 bases). The CDR3 is 15 amino acids. Germline CDR1 and CDR2: KGHDR and SFDVKD. V was shortened by 4 bases and J by 1 base, with 7 bases between the two germline ends.

This clonotype was seen only a few times. V and J are TRBV15 and TRBJ2-6, with unresolved D. The CDR3 is made up of 15 amino acids. CDR1 and CDR2 (germline): LNHNV, YYDKDF (reference sequence). Trimming removed 5 bases at V and 0 bases at J, with 8 bases between. CDR3 protein: CATSPSDSGANVLTF. The CDR3 region has the DNA TGTGCCACCAGCCCTTCGGACTCTGGGGCCAACGTCCTGACTTTC.

This clonotype was detected only a few times. The chain couples TRBV5-1 to TRBJ2-3; 8 nucleotides agree with TRBD2. V was clipped by 1 base and J by 1 base; unmatched bases: 5. The CDR3 spans 16 residues. CDR1 SGHRS and CDR2 YFSETQ come from the germline V gene. The CDR3 DNA sequence: TGCGCCAGCAGCTTGATCCCAGCGGGGGGCACAGATACGCAGTATTTT. This translates into CASSLIPAGGTDTQYF. The whole variable domain, filled in from reference TRBV5-1 and TRBJ2-3, reads KAGVTQTPRYLIKTRGQQVTLSCSPISGHRSVSWYQQTPGQGLQFLFEYFSETQRNKGNFPGRFSGRQFSNSRSEMNVSTLELGDSALYLCASSLIPAGGTDTQYFGPGTRLTVL.

The CDR3 nucleotides read TGTGCCAGCAGCTTACGGCAGCTGAACACCGGGGAGCTGTTTTTT. This encodes CASSLRQLNTGELFF. This chain connects TRBV7-3 to TRBJ2-2; D gene uncertain. This CDR3 contains 15 residues. V lost 2 bases to trimming and J lost 1 base, with 8 bases between them. Germline V gene data show CDR1 as SGHTA and CDR2 as FQGTGA.

Only a few counts were recorded for this clonotype. The V gene is TRBV12-3 or TRBV12-4, the J gene TRBJ1-3, with a weak D call TRBD1 (6 bases). This CDR3 is built from 13 residues. V lost 6 bases and J 5 bases, leaving 11 bases between the germline ends. The CDR3 bases are TGTGCCAGCAGCTCGGACAGAAGAAACACCATATATTTT. It codes for CASSSDRRNTIYF.

This clonotype was observed many times. The J gene is TRBJ2-1, the V gene TRBV18, with a possible D match to TRBD2 (6 bases). The CDR3 has 17 residues. V was cut by 0 bases and J by 6 bases, with 18 bases left in between. Germline V gene data show CDR1 as KGHSH and CDR2 as LQKENI. The CDR3, as DNA: TGTGCCAGCTCACCACCCTTTTACGGGGGTAGGTCCAATGAGCAGTTCTTC. It specifies CASSPPFYGGRSNEQFF.

The chain links TRBV19 to TRBJ1-2; D is unclear. The CDR3 runs 13 residues. Germline assignment: CDR1 LNHDA and CDR2 SQIVND (reference sequence). Trimming stripped 3 bases from V and 2 bases from J, with 7 bases between. The CDR3 protein is CASSMVGNYGYTF. CDR3 sequence (DNA): TGTGCCAGTAGTATGGTCGGAAACTATGGCTACACCTTC.

The chain recombines TRBV7-8 with TRBJ2-3; 7 bases map to TRBD1. The V segment lost 4 bases and the J segment 3 bases; nucleotides outside the gene matches: 4. From germline, CDR1 is SGHVS and CDR2 FQNEAQ. The CDR3 covers 14 residues. The CDR3 here is CASSSLQGTDTQYF. For the CDR3, the DNA is TGTGCCAGCAGCTCTCTACAGGGGACAGATACGCAGTATTTT.